The 27 T cell receptor beta chains below come from one sample, sequenced in a study of cytomegalovirus exposure and HLA in healthy donors. In the PCR, 60 Vbeta and 13 Jbeta primers were used. Produced via immunoSEQ multiplex PCR; TCRdb's table is partial and in-frame only. The sample records around 130,000 clones, more than 65% being singletons. Material for sequencing was PBMCs. These receptors all stem from a woman between 18 and 29 years old in good health and CMV-seropositive.

The count of this clone is one. The chain employs TRBV7-9 and TRBJ2-3; 7 bases are shared with TRBD1. V was clipped by 3 bases and J by 6 bases; unmatched bases: 6. Germline CDR1 reads SEHNR; CDR2 reads FQNEAQ (reference sequence). This CDR3 spans 14 amino acids. CDR3 residues: CASSFRTGMDTQYF. CDR3 sequence (DNA): TGTGCCAGCAGCTTTAGGACAGGAATGGATACGCAGTATTTT.

The chain uses TRBV16 and TRBJ1-6; D is uncertain. The CDR3 sequence is 14 residues long. The V end lost 0 bases, the J end lost 6 bases, and 6 bases lay between the germline ends. The V gene's germline CDR1 is KGHSY and CDR2 FQNENV. In DNA form, the CDR3 reads TGTGCCAGCAGCCAATCGGAGGCTAATTCACCCCTCCACTTT. It encodes CASSQSEANSPLHF.

The genes are TRBV11-2 and TRBJ2-1, with TRBD1 identical over 9 bases. The CDR3 totals 15 residues. V gave up 1 base and J gave up 6 bases; unmatched junction bases: 4. CDR1 and CDR2 (germline): SGHAT, FQNNGV. CDR3 in amino acids: CASSLVQGARNEQFF. The CDR3 DNA sequence: TGTGCCAGCAGCTTAGTACAGGGGGCGCGCAATGAGCAGTTCTTC.

The chain carries TRBV6-1 and TRBJ2-5; 7 bases align to TRBD2. CDR1 is MNHNS and CDR2 is SASEGT in the germline V gene. The CDR3 spans 14 residues. The V and J ends lost 4 bases and 0 bases, in that order; junction bases with no gene match: 2. CDR3 sequence (DNA): TGTGCCAGCAGTGCGCTAGCGGACCAAGAGACCCAGTACTTC. As protein: CASSALADQETQYF.

This clone appeared a single time. The chain recombines TRBV5-5 with TRBJ2-3; 10 bases are a match to TRBD2. Germline CDR1 is SGHKS and CDR2 is YYEKEE (reference sequence). With V trimmed by 3 bases and J by 4 bases, 17 bases remained unmatched. The CDR3 covers 19 residues. CDR3: CASSYSGGARSEFADTQYF. The CDR3 nucleotides read TGTGCCAGCAGCTACAGCGGGGGGGCCAGGTCGGAATTCGCAGATACGCAGTATTTT.

The chain employs TRBV30 and TRBJ1-6, with D hard to call. The CDR3 spans 12 residues. Looked up from germline, CDR1 is GTSNPN and CDR2 is SVGIG (reference sequence). Trimming removed 3 bases from V and 6 bases from J, with 6 bases in between. The DNA for the CDR3 is TGTGCCTGGAGCCCGAGTAATTCACCCCTCCACTTT. It specifies CAWSPSNSPLHF.

The chain employs TRBV30 and TRBJ1-4, with TRBD1 matching 7 bases. Trimming cost V 8 bases and J 4 bases; bases outside gene matches: 4. From germline, CDR1 is GTSNPN and CDR2 SVGIG (reference sequence). The CDR3 consists of 12 residues. In nucleotides, the CDR3 is TGTGCCGGACAGGAACTTAATGAAAAACTGTTTTTT. Encoded protein: CAGQELNEKLFF.

CDR3 DNA sequence: TGTGCCAGCAGTTTATTACAGAGCTCCTATAATTCACCCCTCCACTTT. This sequence encodes CASSLLQSSYNSPLHF. The chain uses TRBV6-5 and TRBJ1-6; D remains ambiguous. The germline gives CDR1 MNHEY, CDR2 SVGAGI. This CDR3 has 16 residues. Trimming left V 4 bases short and J 0 bases short, with 10 bases between.

V usage is TRBV9 and J usage is TRBJ1-2, with 10 bases identical to TRBD1. CDR1 is SGDLS and CDR2 is YYNGEE in the germline V gene. CDR3 length: 17 amino acids. V dropped 3 bases and J dropped 0; count of bases not matched to a gene: 8. The CDR3 reads CASSATGQGIPNYGYTF. CDR3 nucleotide sequence: TGTGCCAGCAGCGCAACGGGACAGGGGATCCCTAACTATGGCTACACCTTC. The full variable domain, completed using reference TRBV9 and TRBJ1-2, is DSGVTQTPKHLITATGQRVTLRCSPRSGDLSVYWYQQSLDQGLQFLIQYYNGEERAKGNILERFSAQQFPDLHSELNLSSLELGDSALYFCASSATGQGIPNYGYTFGSGTRLTVV.

V usage is TRBV9 and J usage is TRBJ2-7; 8 positions agree with TRBD1. J gave up 5 bases and V 0 bases, and 4 bases lay outside the gene matches. Germline assignment: CDR1 SGDLS and CDR2 YYNGEE. The CDR3 sequence is 14 residues long. The CDR3 protein is CASSVGTGPHEQYF. The CDR3 nucleotides are TGTGCCAGCAGCGTAGGGACAGGGCCCCACGAGCAGTACTTC.

The rearrangement uses TRBV23-1 and TRBJ2-6; D may be TRBD2 (5 bases). TRBV23-1 is an ORF, and what it does is uncertain. V was pared by 2 bases and J by 5 bases, with 13 bases between. The CDR3 has 16 amino acids. The DNA of the CDR3 is TGCGCCAGCAGTCAAGCGCATAGGAGGTGGGCCAACGTCCTGACTTTC. It specifies CASSQAHRRWANVLTF.

CDR3 bases: TGTGCCAGCTCACCAAACTCAGATACGCAGTATTTT. Amino acid sequence: CASSPNSDTQYF. The chain joins TRBV18 to TRBJ2-3; D call uncertain. The CDR3 is 12 amino acids. V lost 2 bases and J 4 bases, leaving 4 bases between the germline ends. CDR1 is KGHSH and CDR2 is LQKENI in the germline V gene. Complete variable domain (other parts from reference TRBV18 and TRBJ2-3): NAGVMQNPRHLVRRRGQEARLRCSPMKGHSHVYWYRQLPEEGLKFMVYLQKENIIDESGMPKERFSAEFPKEGPSILRIQQVVRGDSAAYFCASSPNSDTQYFGPGTRLTVL.

The rearrangement joins TRBV11-2 to TRBJ1-1; TRBD1 matches at 7 bases. V trimming: 0 bases; J trimming: 5 bases; junction bases outside the gene matches: 6. The CDR3 consists of 15 residues. In germline, CDR1 is SGHAT, CDR2 FQNNGV. CDR3 protein: CASSLDRARGTEAFF. CDR3 coding DNA: TGTGCCAGCAGCTTAGATCGGGCCAGGGGGACTGAAGCTTTCTTT.

The chain recombines TRBV27 with TRBJ1-2, with D possibly TRBD1 on 5 matching bases. The CDR3 length is 14 residues. Germline V gene data show CDR1 as MNHEY and CDR2 as SMNVEV (reference sequence). With 2 bases removed from V and 5 bases from J, the gap between germline ends came to 12 bases. The CDR3 DNA is TGTGCCAGCAGTTTAGGGTTTAGGGGTTATGGCTACACCTTC. This gives the protein CASSLGFRGYGYTF.

This clone was observed once. V usage is TRBV10-3 and J usage is TRBJ2-3; tentative D call: TRBD2 (7 bases). V was trimmed by 6 bases and J by 0 bases, leaving 13 bases between them. The length of the CDR3 is 15 residues. The V gene's germline CDR1 is ENHRY and CDR2 SYGVKD. The CDR3 bases are TGTGCCATCAGGGGGGGGCTAATTAGCACAGATACGCAGTATTTT. Translated: CAIRGGLISTDTQYF.

The rearrangement links TRBV27 to TRBJ2-5, with TRBD2 matching 7 bases. V lost 5 bases to trimming and J lost 2 bases; unmatched junction nucleotides: 5. This CDR3 has 14 residues. The germline gives CDR1 MNHEY, CDR2 SMNVEV (reference sequence). CDR3 nucleotides: TGTGCCAGCAGTCCAGCGGGGAGTCAAGAGACCCAGTACTTC. This translates into CASSPAGSQETQYF.

The chain has TRBV7-3 and TRBJ1-4; TRBD1 agrees at 9 bases. Germline V gene lookup returns CDR1 SGHTA and CDR2 FQGTGA. CDR3 length: 15 residues. After removal of 5 bases from V and 10 bases from J, the junction contained 11 bases not matched to a gene. In DNA, the CDR3 is TGTGCCAGCAGCCCAACGTGGGACAGGGAGGGAAAACTGTTTTTT. Amino acid sequence: CASSPTWDREGKLFF.

The V gene is TRBV7-6, the J gene TRBJ2-1; tentatively, D is TRBD2 (5 bases). Germline loops: CDR1 SGHVS, CDR2 FNYEAQ. Trimming stripped 5 bases from V and 3 bases from J, with 8 bases between. This CDR3 region has 13 residues. The CDR3 DNA is TGTGCCAGCAGCCCCGGGATCTACAATGAGCAGTTCTTC. Its translation: CASSPGIYNEQFF.

V usage is TRBV6-1 and J usage is TRBJ2-5; TRBD1 matches 9 bases. This CDR3 comprises 14 residues. CDR1 and CDR2 from the germline V gene are MNHNS and SASEGT. V lost 10 bases, J lost 9 bases, and 15 bases stayed unmatched. The CDR3 region is CATKTGQGNIAQYF. The CDR3 bases are TGTGCCACAAAAACCGGACAGGGGAATATTGCCCAGTACTTC.

As DNA, the CDR3 is TGTGCCAGCAGTACACGAACAGGGAACACTGAAGCTTTCTTT. Its translation is CASSTRTGNTEAFF. The V call is TRBV27, the J call TRBJ1-1; D is perhaps TRBD1 (5 bases). V was cut by 5 bases and J by 1 base, with 11 bases left in between. Germline V gene data show CDR1 as MNHEY and CDR2 as SMNVEV (reference sequence). The length of the CDR3 is 14 residues.

The rearrangement uses TRBV18 and TRBJ2-7, with D possibly TRBD1 on 6 matching bases. V dropped 4 bases and J dropped 0 bases, with 13 bases sitting between them. In germline, CDR1 is KGHSH, CDR2 LQKENI. This CDR3 is 15 amino acids long. The CDR3: CASSQDRWSSYEQYF. CDR3 DNA sequence: TGTGCCAGCTCACAGGACAGATGGAGCTCCTACGAGCAGTACTTC.

The rearrangement uses TRBV5-1 and TRBJ2-7, with 11 bases identical to TRBD2. Germline V gene lookup returns CDR1 SGHRS and CDR2 YFSETQ. The V segment lost 2 bases and the J segment 4 bases; nucleotides outside the gene matches: 2. This CDR3 region has 14 residues. CDR3 amino acids: CASSLLAGEYEQYF. CDR3 nucleotides: TGCGCCAGCAGCTTACTAGCGGGGGAGTACGAGCAGTACTTC.

The gene calls are TRBV27 and TRBJ2-3, with D tentatively TRBD1 (5 bases). Germline-derived CDR1 and CDR2 are MNHEY and SMNVEV (reference sequence). The CDR3 consists of 11 residues. V dropped 8 bases and J dropped 5 bases, with 8 bases sitting between them. The CDR3 coding sequence is TGTGCCAGCGGAAGGGGAGATACGCAGTATTTT. Its translation is CASGRGDTQYF.

V is TRBV7-6 and J is TRBJ2-7; the D gene is possibly TRBD1 (7 bases). The CDR3 is made up of 14 amino acids. V lost 4 bases, J lost 5 bases, and 15 bases lay in between. Germline V CDR1 and CDR2: SGHVS, FNYEAQ. The CDR3 sequence: CASSSQGGSDEQYF. In DNA form, the CDR3 reads TGTGCCAGCAGCTCTCAGGGGGGCAGCGACGAGCAGTACTTC. The whole variable domain, filled in from reference TRBV7-6 and TRBJ2-7, reads GAGVSQSPRYKVTKRGQDVALRCDPISGHVSLYWYRQALGQGPEFLTYFNYEAQQDKSGLPNDRFSAERPEGSISTLTIQRTEQRDSAMYRCASSSQGGSDEQYFGPGTRLTVT.

The chain joins TRBV5-1 to TRBJ2-2; D call uncertain. The ends were cut back, 0 bases at V and 0 bases at J, with 9 bases in the middle. Germline CDR1 SGHRS, CDR2 YFSETQ. There are 16 residues in the CDR3. The CDR3 nucleotides read TGCGCCAGCAGCTTGGACGTCAGTGCGAACACCGGGGAGCTGTTTTTT. Its translation: CASSLDVSANTGELFF. Full variable domain (missing parts from reference TRBV5-1 and TRBJ2-2): KAGVTQTPRYLIKTRGQQVTLSCSPISGHRSVSWYQQTPGQGLQFLFEYFSETQRNKGNFPGRFSGRQFSNSRSEMNVSTLELGDSALYLCASSLDVSANTGELFFGEGSRLTVL.

This clone was counted between two and nine times. CDR3 region: CASSSPLAGGILSTDTQYF. The CDR3 DNA reads TGTGCCAGCAGCTCGCCCCTAGCGGGGGGTATCTTAAGCACAGATACGCAGTATTTT. The chain is built from TRBV13 and TRBJ2-3; 11 bases line up with TRBD2. CDR3 length: 19 amino acids. Trimming cost V 4 bases and J 0 bases; bases outside gene matches: 12. The germline V gene encodes CDR1 PRHDT and CDR2 FYEKMQ (reference sequence).

This rearrangement joins TRBV27 to TRBJ2-7; D is perhaps TRBD1 (5 bases). The germline CDR1 and CDR2 sequences are MNHEY and SMNVEV (reference sequence). Trimming shortened V by 2 bases and J by 6 bases, and 11 bases separated the two germline ends. This CDR3 has 13 amino acids. The CDR3 region has the DNA TGTGCCAGCAGTTTAAAAAGGGGATCCGAGCAGTACTTC. Residues: CASSLKRGSEQYF.